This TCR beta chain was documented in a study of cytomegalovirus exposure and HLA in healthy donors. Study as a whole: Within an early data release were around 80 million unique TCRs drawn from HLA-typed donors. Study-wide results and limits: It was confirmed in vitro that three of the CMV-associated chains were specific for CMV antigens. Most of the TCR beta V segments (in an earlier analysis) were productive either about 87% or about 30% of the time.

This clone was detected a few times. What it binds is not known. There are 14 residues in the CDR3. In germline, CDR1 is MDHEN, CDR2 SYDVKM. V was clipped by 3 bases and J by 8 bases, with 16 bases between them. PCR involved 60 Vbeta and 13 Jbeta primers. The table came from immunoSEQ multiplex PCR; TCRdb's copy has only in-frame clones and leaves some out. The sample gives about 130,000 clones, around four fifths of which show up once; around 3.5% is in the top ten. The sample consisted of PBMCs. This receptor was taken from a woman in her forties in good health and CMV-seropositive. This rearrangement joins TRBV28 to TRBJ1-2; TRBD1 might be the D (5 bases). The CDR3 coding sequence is TGTGCCAGCAGTTTCCTCGGGGGGAAAGGAGGCTACACCTTC. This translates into CASSFLGGKGGYTF.